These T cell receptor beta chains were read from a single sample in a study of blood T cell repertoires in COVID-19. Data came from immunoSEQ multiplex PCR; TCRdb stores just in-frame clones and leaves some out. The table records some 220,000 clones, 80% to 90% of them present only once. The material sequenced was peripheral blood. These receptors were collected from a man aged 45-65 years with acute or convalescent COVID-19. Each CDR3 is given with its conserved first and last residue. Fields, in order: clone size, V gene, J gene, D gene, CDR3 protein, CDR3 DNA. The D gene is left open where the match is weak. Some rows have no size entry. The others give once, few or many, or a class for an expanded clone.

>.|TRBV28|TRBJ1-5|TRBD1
CASSTGGYNQPQHF
TGTGCCAGCAGTACAGGGGGCTACAATCAGCCCCAGCATTTT
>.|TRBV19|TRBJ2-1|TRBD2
CASGPLAGAKEQFF
TGTGCCAGTGGCCCACTAGCGGGGGCGAAGGAGCAGTTCTTC
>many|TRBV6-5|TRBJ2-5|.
CASSLTAEGIQYF
TGTGCCAGCAGCCTGACTGCGGAGGGAATCCAGTACTTC
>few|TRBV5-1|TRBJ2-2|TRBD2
CASSLAGTSGRKRYTGELFF
TGCGCCAGCAGCTTGGCCGGGACTAGCGGGAGAAAGAGGTACACCGGGGAGCTGTTTTTT
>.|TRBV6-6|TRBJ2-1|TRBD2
CASSLVSRGGRYNEQFF
TGTGCCAGCAGTCTCGTATCGCGGGGGGGCCGCTACAATGAGCAGTTCTTC
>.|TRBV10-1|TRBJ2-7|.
CASNRRPYEQYF
TGCGCCAGCAACAGACGGCCCTACGAGCAGTACTTC
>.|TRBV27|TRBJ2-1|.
CASNGRGNRDYNEQFF
TGTGCCAGCAATGGACGGGGGAATAGGGACTACAATGAGCAGTTCTTC
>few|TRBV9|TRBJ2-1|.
CASSAGLYSYNEQFF
TGTGCCAGCAGCGCGGGACTGTACTCCTACAATGAGCAGTTCTTC
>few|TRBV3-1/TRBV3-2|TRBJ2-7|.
CASSQEASRDYEQYF
TGTGCCAGCAGCCAAGAAGCTTCGAGGGACTACGAGCAGTACTTC
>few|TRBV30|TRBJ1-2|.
CALEAGEGGYGYTF
TGTGCCCTGGAAGCAGGGGAAGGGGGCTATGGCTACACCTTC
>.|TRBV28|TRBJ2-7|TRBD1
CASSPWTGDSYEQYF
TGTGCCAGCAGTCCCTGGACAGGGGATTCCTACGAGCAGTACTTC
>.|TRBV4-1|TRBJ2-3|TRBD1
CASSRLGQGPDTQYF
TGCGCCAGCAGCCGATTGGGACAGGGACCAGATACGCAGTATTTT
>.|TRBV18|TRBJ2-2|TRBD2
CASSPVRAGGRTGELFF
TGTGCCAGCTCACCAGTTCGGGCGGGGGGACGCACCGGGGAGCTGTTTTTT
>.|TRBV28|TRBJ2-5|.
CASSTRRGRQETQYF
TGTGCCAGCAGTACTCGGAGGGGGCGACAAGAGACCCAGTACTTC
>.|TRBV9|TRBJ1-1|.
CASSAAETTRVNTEAFF
TGTGCCAGCAGCGCCGCCGAGACAACGAGGGTGAACACTGAAGCTTTCTTT
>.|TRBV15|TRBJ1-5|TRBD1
CATTPDRRVGQPQHF
TGTGCCACCACCCCGGACAGGAGGGTGGGTCAGCCCCAGCATTTT
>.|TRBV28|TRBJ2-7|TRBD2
CASSLPGGRPYEQYF
TGTGCCAGCAGTTTACCGGGAGGGCGACCCTACGAGCAGTACTTC
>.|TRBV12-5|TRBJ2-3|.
CASGLVSLLDTQYF
TGTGCTAGTGGTTTGGTATCTCTTTTGGATACGCAGTATTTT
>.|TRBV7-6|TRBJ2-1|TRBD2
CASSLGSGGAPNEQFF
TGTGCCAGCAGCTTAGGTTCGGGGGGGGCCCCCAATGAGCAGTTCTTC
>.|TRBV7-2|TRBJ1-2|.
CASSLVQPGQEVYGYTF
TGTGCCAGCAGCTTGGTTCAACCGGGACAAGAAGTCTATGGCTACACCTTC
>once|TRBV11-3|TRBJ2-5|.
CASSRSQETQYF
TGTGCCAGCAGCCGGAGCCAAGAGACCCAGTACTTC
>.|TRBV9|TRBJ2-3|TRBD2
CASGRTSGGADTQYF
TGTGCCAGCGGGAGGACTAGCGGGGGCGCAGATACGCAGTATTTT
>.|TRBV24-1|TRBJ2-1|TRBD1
CATSGQGPEQFF
TGTGCCACCAGTGGACAGGGGCCTGAGCAGTTCTTC
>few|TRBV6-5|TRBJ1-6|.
CASSSVPGGNSPLHF
TGTGCCAGCAGTTCGGTTCCGGGGGGCAATTCACCCCTCCACTTT
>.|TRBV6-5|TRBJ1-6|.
CASSYVQRNSPLHF
TGTGCCAGCAGTTACGTACAGAGAAATTCACCCCTCCACTTT
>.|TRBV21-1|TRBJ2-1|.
CASSNTRGSDNEQFF
TGTGCCAGCAGCAACACAAGAGGTTCAGACAATGAGCAGTTCTTC
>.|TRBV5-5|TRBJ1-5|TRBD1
CASSQTGFDNQPQHF
TGTGCCAGCAGTCAGACAGGGTTCGATAATCAGCCCCAGCATTTT
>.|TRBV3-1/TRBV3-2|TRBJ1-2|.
CASSQDYGQPLLF
TGTGCCAGCAGCCAAGATTACGGACAACCACTCCTCTTC
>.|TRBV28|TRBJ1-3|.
CASSLLRYSGNTIYF
TGTGCCAGCAGTTTGCTCAGGTACTCTGGAAACACCATATATTTT
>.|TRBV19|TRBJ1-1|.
CASSPRTTNTEAFF
TGTGCCAGTAGTCCACGGACAACGAACACTGAAGCTTTCTTT
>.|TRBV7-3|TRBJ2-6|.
CASGTGANVLTF
TGTGCCAGTGGGACAGGGGCCAACGTCCTGACTTTC
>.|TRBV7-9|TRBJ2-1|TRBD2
CASSSLAGGVYNEQFF
TGTGCCAGCAGCTCTCTAGCGGGAGGGGTGTACAATGAGCAGTTCTTC
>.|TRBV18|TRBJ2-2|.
CASSPPKGLGSMNTGELFF
TGTGCCAGCTCACCACCGAAGGGACTGGGTTCAATGAACACCGGGGAGCTGTTTTTT
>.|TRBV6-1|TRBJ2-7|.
CASSEQGGSYEQYF
TGTGCCAGCAGTGAACAGGGGGGCTCCTACGAGCAGTACTTC
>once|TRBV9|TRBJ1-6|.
CASSPSQPGDSPLHF
TGTGCCAGCAGCCCGAGCCAACCGGGGGATTCACCCCTCCACTTT
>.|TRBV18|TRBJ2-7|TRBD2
CASSPRELAEGEAEQYF
TGTGCCAGCTCACCACGTGAACTAGCGGAAGGTGAAGCCGAGCAGTACTTC
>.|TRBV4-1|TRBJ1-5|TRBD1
CASSHHGQGAWPQHF
TGCGCCAGCAGCCATCACGGACAGGGGGCTTGGCCCCAGCATTTT
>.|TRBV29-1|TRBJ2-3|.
CSVLPGDRDTQYF
TGCAGCGTCCTTCCGGGGGATAGAGATACGCAGTATTTT
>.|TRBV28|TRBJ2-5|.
CASSLRVYQYF
TGTGCCAGCAGCCTGAGGGTGTATCAGTACTTC
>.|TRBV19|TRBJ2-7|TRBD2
CASSPPGAGMRYEQYF
TGTGCCAGTAGCCCCCCCGGAGCGGGAATGAGGTACGAGCAGTACTTC
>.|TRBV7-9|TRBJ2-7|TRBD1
CASSSDTGAYEQYF
TGTGCCAGCAGCTCCGACACAGGGGCCTACGAGCAGTACTTC
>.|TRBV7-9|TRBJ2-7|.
CASSARRDSGNEQYF
TGTGCCAGCAGCGCTCGGAGGGATTCGGGGAACGAGCAGTACTTC